Below, 17 T cell receptor beta chains from the same sample are listed, as sequenced in a study of control samples from healthy donors and cancer patients. TCRdb keeps only in-frame clones here, not all; method: immunoSEQ multiplex PCR. The table has 25,000 to 30,000 clones, around nine tenths seen once; the top ten hold 1.5% to 2%. The specimen was PBMCs. Receptor source: a woman between 40 and 55 years old with lung cancer.

J is TRBJ1-6 and V is TRBV18, with unresolved D. The CDR3 runs to 15 residues. The V gene's germline CDR1 is KGHSH and CDR2 LQKENI. Trimming took 2 bases from V and 3 from J, leaving 8 bases between them. CDR3 sequence: CASSPGANYNSPLHF. In DNA, the CDR3 is TGTGCCAGCTCACCAGGAGCCAACTATAATTCACCCCTCCACTTT. The variable domain in full, with the rest retrieved from reference TRBV18 and TRBJ1-6, is NAGVMQNPRHLVRRRGQEARLRCSPMKGHSHVYWYRQLPEEGLKFMVYLQKENIIDESGMPKERFSAEFPKEGPSILRIQQVVRGDSAAYFCASSPGANYNSPLHFGNGTRLTVT.

The CDR3 nucleotides are TGTGCCAGCAGCCTACTCATGGATACGCAGTATTTT. Protein sequence: CASSLLMDTQYF. V usage is TRBV9 and J usage is TRBJ2-3, with D unclear. The CDR3 covers 12 residues. V dropped 4 bases and J dropped 6 bases, with 9 bases sitting between them. In germline, CDR1 is SGDLS, CDR2 YYNGEE.

The sample holds a few counts of this clone. V gene TRBV11-3 combines with J gene TRBJ2-5; D gene unclear. Germline V CDR1 and CDR2: SGHNT, YENEEA. V gave up 1 base and J gave up 0 bases, with 6 bases separating them. The CDR3 runs to 14 residues. The CDR3 DNA reads as TGTGCCAGCAGCTTAGGCCCGAACCAAGAGACCCAGTACTTC. It specifies CASSLGPNQETQYF.

This chain uses TRBV7-9 with TRBJ2-7; 9 bases are shared with TRBD2. Germline CDR1 reads SEHNR; CDR2 reads FQNEAQ (reference sequence). V was clipped by 5 bases and J by 3 bases; unmatched bases: 5. The CDR3 is 14 amino acids. The CDR3 DNA follows: TGTGCCAGCAGCCTCTCGCGGGGGGGCTACGAGCAGTACTTC. Translated: CASSLSRGGYEQYF.

This clone has just a few counts. The chain carries TRBV20-1 and TRBJ2-1; D is undetermined. The germline gives CDR1 DFQATT, CDR2 SNEGSKA (reference sequence). The V end was cut by 4 bases, the J end by 4 bases, with 5 bases between. The CDR3 spans 11 residues. CDR3 DNA: TGCAGTGCTACTTTATACAATGAGCAGTTCTTC. Its translation is CSATLYNEQFF.

The V call is TRBV2, the J call TRBJ2-1, with 11 bases matching TRBD2. The CDR3 contains 18 residues. The ends lost 4 bases at V and 2 bases at J; junction bases unmatched: 10. Germline CDR1 SNHLY, CDR2 FYNNEI. The chain's CDR3 is CASSGASGGSYPYNEQFF. DNA of the CDR3: TGTGCCAGCAGTGGGGCTAGCGGGGGGTCTTACCCCTACAATGAGCAGTTCTTC.

This sequence joins TRBV7-6 and TRBJ1-6, with D perhaps matching TRBD1 (5 bases). CDR1 and CDR2 (germline): SGHVS, FNYEAQ. The CDR3 is 14 amino acids. Trimming stripped 0 bases from V and 6 bases from J, with 6 bases between. CDR3 nucleotides: TGTGCCAGCAGCTTAGCAGGGGTTAATTCACCCCTCCACTTT. This codes for CASSLAGVNSPLHF.

The rearrangement joins TRBV7-2 to TRBJ2-7; TRBD1 matches 9 bases. Germline assignment: CDR1 SGHTA and CDR2 FQGNSA. The CDR3 has 14 residues. V dropped 4 bases and J dropped 5; count of bases not matched to a gene: 6. The CDR3 DNA reads TGTGCCAGCAGCTCGGGACAGGGTTGGAACGAGCAGTACTTC. Protein product: CASSSGQGWNEQYF.

This clone has more than one count but fewer than ten. V usage is TRBV5-1 and J usage is TRBJ2-2, with D maybe TRBD1 (6 bases). Germline CDR1 is SGHRS and CDR2 is YFSETQ. Trimming shortened V by 0 bases and J by 4 bases, and 7 bases separated the two germline ends. The CDR3 extends over 14 amino acids. The CDR3 nucleotides are TGCGCCAGCAGCTTGGTACAGGGCACCGGGGAGCTGTTTTTT. Encoded protein: CASSLVQGTGELFF.

J is TRBJ1-2 and V is TRBV7-9; D gene ambiguous. The germline V and J ends were trimmed by 1 base and 4 bases, with 13 bases remaining between them. Germline lookup yields CDR1 SEHNR and CDR2 FQNEAQ (reference sequence). The CDR3 totals 15 residues. The chain's CDR3 is CASSLEASPSYGYTF. The DNA for the CDR3 is TGTGCCAGCAGCTTAGAAGCAAGTCCCTCCTATGGCTACACCTTC.

The chain joins TRBV5-4 to TRBJ1-1; maybe TRBD1 (6 bases). V was pared by 4 bases and J by 1 base, with 11 bases between. The germline V gene encodes CDR1 SGHNT and CDR2 YYREEE (reference sequence). This CDR3 is built from 14 residues. CDR3 loop: CASSPGHQNTEAFF. The CDR3 nucleotides are TGTGCCAGCAGCCCGGGACATCAGAACACTGAAGCTTTCTTT.

This clone appeared a single time. This chain links TRBV12-5 with TRBJ2-2; D unresolved. Germline V gene data show CDR1 as LGHNT and CDR2 as FRNRAP. V gave up 7 bases and J gave up 0 bases, with 9 bases separating them. The CDR3 is 14 amino acids. CDR3 amino acids: CASEPPANTGELFF. The CDR3 DNA reads TGTGCTAGTGAACCTCCTGCGAACACCGGGGAGCTGTTTTTT.

This chain connects TRBV10-2 to TRBJ2-1, with 9 bases identical to TRBD1. From germline, CDR1 is WSHSY and CDR2 SAAADI. CDR3 size: 14 residues. V was pared by 8 bases and J by 8 bases, with 10 bases of the junction left unmatched. The CDR3 DNA reads TGCGCCAGCCACCCGGGACAGGGTTTCGATGAGCAGTTCTTC. Amino acids: CASHPGQGFDEQFF.

The rearrangement joins TRBV5-6 to TRBJ1-2; 12 positions agree with TRBD1. Looked up from germline, CDR1 is SGHDT and CDR2 is YYEEEE. The CDR3 covers 14 residues. V was clipped by 3 bases and J by 7 bases; unmatched bases: 4. The CDR3 sequence: CASSYGTGGSGYTF. The CDR3 DNA follows: TGTGCCAGCAGCTACGGGACAGGGGGCAGTGGCTACACCTTC.

The chain carries TRBV9 and TRBJ1-2; 7 bases map to TRBD1. This CDR3 has 13 amino acids. V lost 6 bases, J lost 6 bases, and 8 bases stayed unmatched. The germline CDR1 and CDR2 sequences are SGDLS and YYNGEE. This chain's CDR3 is CASTKQGINGYTF. The CDR3, as DNA: TGTGCCAGCACCAAACAGGGGATTAATGGCTACACCTTC.

In its sample, this clone was seen once. The chain has TRBV11-1 and TRBJ1-2; D uncertain. With 3 bases removed from V and 1 base from J, the gap between germline ends came to 9 bases. Germline CDR1 is SGHAT and CDR2 is FQDESV (reference sequence). This CDR3 contains 14 residues. In DNA form, the CDR3 reads TGTGCCAGCAGCTTTTCCGGCAGTAACTATGGCTACACCTTC. Amino acid sequence: CASSFSGSNYGYTF.

CDR3 in DNA: TGTGCCTGGAGTTTGGACACGAACACTGAAGCTTTCTTT. Its protein product is CAWSLDTNTEAFF. V usage is TRBV30 and J usage is TRBJ1-1, with D perhaps TRBD1 (5 bases). The CDR3 has 13 amino acids. V was shortened by 2 bases and J by 1 base, with 8 bases between the two germline ends. Germline V lookup: CDR1 GTSNPN, CDR2 SVGIG (reference sequence). The variable domain in full, completed from reference TRBV30 and TRBJ1-1, reads SQTIHQWPATLVQPVGSPLSLECTVEGTSNPNLYWYRQAAGRGLQLLFYSVGIGQISSEVPQNLSASRPQDRQFILSSKKLLLSDSGFYLCAWSLDTNTEAFFGQGTRLTVV.